This T cell receptor beta chain derives from a study of shared clonotypes between healthy human individuals. In the study overall: Contributing individuals were a couple of females and a few males aged 18 to 49. Researchers assigned three CD4 naive, three CD4 memory, two CD8 naive and one CD8 memory plate to each donor.

Libraries were prepared by immunoSEQ multiplex PCR; TCRdb keeps only in-frame clonotypes and omits some of them. The repertoire has hundreds of thousands of clones, approximately 95% of them found once; the top ten carry 0.11%. Study-level results: Non-shared clonotypes displayed generation probabilities falling below those of clonotypes present in all four donors. Relative to memory subsets, naive subsets generally showed larger estimated richness.

CD45RO-negative, CCR7-positively selected cells formed the naive CD8 fraction, excluding terminally differentiated effector memory CD45RA+ cells. Comment on this clone: Its target is not known.

Germline trimming cut 2 bases from V and 6 bases from J; bases unmatched to any gene: 1. There are 14 residues in the CDR3. Germline V gene data show CDR1 as MDHEN and CDR2 as SYDVKM. This clonotype was sampled from a woman in her 30s in good health. This chain connects TRBV28 to TRBJ1-5, with 10 nucleotides matching TRBD1. The specimen was naive CD8+ T cells sorted from blood. CDR3 in amino acids: CASSLGTGVQPQHF. In DNA, the CDR3 is TGTGCCAGCAGTTTAGGGACAGGGGTTCAGCCCCAGCATTTT. The variable domain in full, completed from reference TRBV28 and TRBJ1-5, reads DVKVTQSSRYLVKRTGEKVFLECVQDMDHENMFWYRQDPGLGLRLIYFSYDVKMKEKGDIPEGYSVSREKKERFSLILESASTNQTSMYLCASSLGTGVQPQHFGDGTRLSIL.